What follows is one TCR beta chain and its context. Its antigen remains unidentified. This entry belongs to a study of identical twins. Overall study results and limits: Carriage of fewer insertions was seen in abundant cord blood beta clonotypes, whereas memory repertoires showed none. Invariant T cells like MAIT and iNKT could partly confound the zero-insertion analyses.

The CDR3 loop spans 14 amino acids. Trimming removed 2 bases from V and 4 bases from J, with 11 bases in between. Healthy Caucasian donors formed the entire cohort. A template switching step contributed a universal primer site, while unique molecular identifiers were present in the cDNA. TCRdb re-analysed the 5' RACE reads in MiXCR, keeping a single row per CDR3 protein. The table shows 1.5 million to 2 million distinct CDR3 sequences, with around 33% occurring only once. This clonotype was sampled from a newborn girl in good health. Sequencing used cord blood. The chain recombines TRBV12-3 or TRBV12-4 with TRBJ2-5; tentatively, D is TRBD1 or TRBD2 (5 bases each). The CDR3 loop reads CASSLWGSGETQYF. The CDR3 nucleotides read TGTGCCAGCAGTTTATGGGGCAGCGGAGAGACCCAGTACTTC.